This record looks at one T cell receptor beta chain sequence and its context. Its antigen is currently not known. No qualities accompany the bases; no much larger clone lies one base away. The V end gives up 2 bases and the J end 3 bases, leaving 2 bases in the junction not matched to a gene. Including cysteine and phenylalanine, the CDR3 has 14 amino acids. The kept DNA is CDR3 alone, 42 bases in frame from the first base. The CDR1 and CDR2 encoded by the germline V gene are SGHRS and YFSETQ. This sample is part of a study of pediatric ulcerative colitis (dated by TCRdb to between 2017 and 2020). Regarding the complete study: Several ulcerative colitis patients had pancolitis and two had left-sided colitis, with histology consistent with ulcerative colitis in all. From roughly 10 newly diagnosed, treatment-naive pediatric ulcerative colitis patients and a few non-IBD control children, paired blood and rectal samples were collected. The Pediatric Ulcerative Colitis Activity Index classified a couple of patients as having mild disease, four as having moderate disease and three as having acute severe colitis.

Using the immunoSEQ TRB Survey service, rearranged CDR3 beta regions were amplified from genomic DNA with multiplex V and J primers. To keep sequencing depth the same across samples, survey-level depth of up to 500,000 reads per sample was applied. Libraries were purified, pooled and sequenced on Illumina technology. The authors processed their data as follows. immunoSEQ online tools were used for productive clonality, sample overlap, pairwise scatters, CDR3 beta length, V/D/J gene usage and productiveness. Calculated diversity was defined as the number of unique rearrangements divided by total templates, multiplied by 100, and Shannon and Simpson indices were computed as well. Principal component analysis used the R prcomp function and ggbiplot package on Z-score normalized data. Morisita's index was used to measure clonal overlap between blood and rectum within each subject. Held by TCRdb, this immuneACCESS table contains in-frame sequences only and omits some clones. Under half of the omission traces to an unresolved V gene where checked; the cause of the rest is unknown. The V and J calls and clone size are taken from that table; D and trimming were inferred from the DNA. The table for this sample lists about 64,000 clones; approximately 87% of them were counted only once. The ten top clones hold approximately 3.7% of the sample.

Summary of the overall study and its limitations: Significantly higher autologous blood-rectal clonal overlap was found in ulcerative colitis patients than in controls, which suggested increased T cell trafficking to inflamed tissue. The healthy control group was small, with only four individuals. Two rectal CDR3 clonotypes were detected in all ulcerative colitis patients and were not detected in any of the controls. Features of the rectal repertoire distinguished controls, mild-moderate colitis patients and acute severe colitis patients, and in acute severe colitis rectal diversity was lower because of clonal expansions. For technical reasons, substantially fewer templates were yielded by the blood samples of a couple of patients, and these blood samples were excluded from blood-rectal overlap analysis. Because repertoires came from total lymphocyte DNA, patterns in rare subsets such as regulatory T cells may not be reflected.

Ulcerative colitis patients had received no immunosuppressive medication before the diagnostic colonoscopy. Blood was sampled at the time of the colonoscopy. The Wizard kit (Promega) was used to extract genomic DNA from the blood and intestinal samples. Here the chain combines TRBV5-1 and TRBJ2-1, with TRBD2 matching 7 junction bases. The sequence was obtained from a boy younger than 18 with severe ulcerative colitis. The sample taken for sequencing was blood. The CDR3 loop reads CASSFWTSYNEQFF. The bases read TGCGCCAGCAGCTTCTGGACTAGCTACAATGAGCAGTTCTTC.